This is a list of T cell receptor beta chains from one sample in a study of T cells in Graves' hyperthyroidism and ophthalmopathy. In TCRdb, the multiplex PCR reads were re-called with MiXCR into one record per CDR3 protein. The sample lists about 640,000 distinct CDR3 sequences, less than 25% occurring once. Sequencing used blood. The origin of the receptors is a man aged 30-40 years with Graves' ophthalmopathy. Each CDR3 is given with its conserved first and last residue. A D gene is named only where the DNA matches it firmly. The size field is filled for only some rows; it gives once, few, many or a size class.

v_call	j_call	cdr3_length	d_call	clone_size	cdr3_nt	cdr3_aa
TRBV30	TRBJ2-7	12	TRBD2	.	TGTGCCTGGGACGGACTAGCGGGAAAGCAGTACTTC	CAWDGLAGKQYF
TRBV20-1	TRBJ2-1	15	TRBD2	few	TGCAGTGCTAGAGCTTCTAGCGGGACCTACAATGAGCAGTTCTTC	CSARASSGTYNEQFF
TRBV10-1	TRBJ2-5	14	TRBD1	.	TGCGCCAGCAGTGACTCAGGGGGCCCAGAGACCCAGTACTTC	CASSDSGGPETQYF
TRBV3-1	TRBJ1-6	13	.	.	TGTGCCAGCAGCCAGACGGGGGGATCACCCCTCCACTTT	CASSQTGGSPLHF
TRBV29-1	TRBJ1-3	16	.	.	TGCAGCGTTGAGGGTGTGGGGACCGCCTACGGGAACACCATATATTTT	CSVEGVGTAYGNTIYF
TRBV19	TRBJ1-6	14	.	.	TGTGCCAGTAGTACGACAGGAACAAATTCACCCCTCCACTTT	CASSTTGTNSPLHF
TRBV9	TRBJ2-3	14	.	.	TGTGCCAGCAGCGCAGCGGAGTACACAGATACGCAGTATTTT	CASSAAEYTDTQYF
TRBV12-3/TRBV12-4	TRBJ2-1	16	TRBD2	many	TGTGCCAGCATCTTTTACCAGGCGGGAGCCGGAAATGAGCAGTTCTTC	CASIFYQAGAGNEQFF
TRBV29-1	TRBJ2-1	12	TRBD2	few	TGCAGCGAGCGGGAGCCCTACAATGAGCAGTTCTTC	CSEREPYNEQFF
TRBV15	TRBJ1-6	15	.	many	TGTGCCACCAGCAGACCACAGGGAAACTATTCACCCCTCCACTTT	CATSRPQGNYSPLHF
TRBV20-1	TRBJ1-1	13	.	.	TGCAGTGCTAGAGGGCCTCTGAACACTGAAGCTTTCTTT	CSARGPLNTEAFF
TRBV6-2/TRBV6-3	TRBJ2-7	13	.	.	TGTGCCAGCAGTTACGGGCAGCGCTACGGGCAGTACTTC	CASSYGQRYGQYF
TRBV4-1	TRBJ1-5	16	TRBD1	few	TGCGCCAGCAGCCAAGGACAGGGGCATAGCAATCAGCCCCAGCATTTT	CASSQGQGHSNQPQHF
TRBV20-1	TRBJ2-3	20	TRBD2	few	TGCAGTGCTAGGGCGTGGGCTAGCGGGAGCGTTGGAGCTAGCACAGATACGCAGTATTTT	CSARAWASGSVGASTDTQYF
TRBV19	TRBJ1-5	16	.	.	TGTGCCAGTATGGGGCTCCGGGGGGCCAGCAATCAGCCCCAGCATTTT	CASMGLRGASNQPQHF
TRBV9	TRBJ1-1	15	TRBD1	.	TGTGCCAGCAGCGAGGACAGGGCCCAACCCCCTGAAGCTTTCTTT	CASSEDRAQPPEAFF
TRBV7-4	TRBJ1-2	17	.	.	TGTGCCAGCAGCCCCGGGGGGGGGCTCGAGAATAACTATGGCTACACCTTC	CASSPGGGLENNYGYTF
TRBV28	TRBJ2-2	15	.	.	TGTGCCAGCAGTTCGTGGAGGGTCACTACCGGGGAGCTGTTTTTT	CASSSWRVTTGELFF
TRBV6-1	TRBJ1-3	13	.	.	TGTGCCAGCAGTGAGGTCCAGGTGGACACCATATATTTT	CASSEVQVDTIYF
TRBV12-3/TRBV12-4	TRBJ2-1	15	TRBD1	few	TGTGCCAGCAGTCCGCGACAGGGGTCCTCCAATGAGCAGTTCTTC	CASSPRQGSSNEQFF
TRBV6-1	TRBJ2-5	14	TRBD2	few	TGTGCCAGCACCCTAGCGGGTGCCCGGGAGACCCAGTACTTC	CASTLAGARETQYF
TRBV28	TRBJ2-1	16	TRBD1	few	TGTGCCAGCAGTCCCTCGGACAGGGAAAAGGGCAATGAGCAGTTCTTC	CASSPSDREKGNEQFF
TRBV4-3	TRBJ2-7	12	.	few	TGCGCCAGTAGCAAGGGATCCTACGAGCAGTACTTC	CASSKGSYEQYF
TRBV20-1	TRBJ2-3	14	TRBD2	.	TGCAGTGCTATACTAGCGGGAGCAACAGATACGCAGTATTTT	CSAILAGATDTQYF
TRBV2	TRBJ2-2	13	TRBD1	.	TGTGCCATACGGACAGGAAACACCGGGGAGCTGTTTTTT	CAIRTGNTGELFF
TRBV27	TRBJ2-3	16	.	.	TGTGCCAGCAGAGGTTTAGGGACTCCGAGCACAGATACGCAGTATTTT	CASRGLGTPSTDTQYF
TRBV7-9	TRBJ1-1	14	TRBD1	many	TGTGCCAGCAGCCAAACAGGGGGGAACACTGAAGCTTTCTTT	CASSQTGGNTEAFF
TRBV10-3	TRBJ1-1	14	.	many	TGTGCCATCAGCCCAGGGGCAGGGAGGACTGAAGCTTTCTTT	CAISPGAGRTEAFF
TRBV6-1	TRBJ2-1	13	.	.	TGTGCCAGCAGGTACGCCCAGGCTAGTGAGCAGTTCTTC	CASRYAQASEQFF
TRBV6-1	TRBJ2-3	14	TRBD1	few	TGTGCCTCAACACCGGGACAGTTCACAGATACGCAGTATTTT	CASTPGQFTDTQYF
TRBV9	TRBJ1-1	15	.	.	TGTGCCAGCAGCGCGCGACAGGTCCAGGGAGGGGAAGCTTTCTTT	CASSARQVQGGEAFF
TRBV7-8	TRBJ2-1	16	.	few	TGTGCCAGCAGTCTAACGGAGGGAGGTCTGGCAAATGAGCAGTTCTTC	CASSLTEGGLANEQFF
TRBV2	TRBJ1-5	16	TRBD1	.	TGTGCCGGATCCGTGGACAGGGAAATTAGCAATCAGCCCCAGCATTTT	CAGSVDREISNQPQHF
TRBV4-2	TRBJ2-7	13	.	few	TGTGCCAGCAGCCAAGAAATGGGGGACGAGCAGTACTTC	CASSQEMGDEQYF
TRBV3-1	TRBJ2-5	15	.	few	TGTGCCAGCAGCCAAGGGCGGTGGGTGGGTGAGACCCAGTACTTC	CASSQGRWVGETQYF
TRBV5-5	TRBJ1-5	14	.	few	TGTGCCAGCAGCTTCGGATTAGGAAATCAGCCCCAGCATTTT	CASSFGLGNQPQHF
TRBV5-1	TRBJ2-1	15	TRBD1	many	TGCGCCAGCAGCCCGGGACAGGGGGACCACAATGAGCAGTTCTTC	CASSPGQGDHNEQFF
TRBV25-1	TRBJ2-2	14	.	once	TGTGCCAGCAGTGAATGGGGGGGCCCCGGGGAGCTGTTTTTT	CASSEWGGPGELFF
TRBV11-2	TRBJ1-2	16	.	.	TGTGCCAGCAGTTTAGATTTAGGGGGGGCGGGCTATGGCTACACCTTC	CASSLDLGGAGYGYTF
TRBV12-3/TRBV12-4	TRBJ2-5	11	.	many	TGTGCCAGCAGTTTTCACCAGACCCAGTACTTC	CASSFHQTQYF
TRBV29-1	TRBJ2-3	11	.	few	TGCAGCGTTGAAGGACCAGATACGCAGTATTTT	CSVEGPDTQYF
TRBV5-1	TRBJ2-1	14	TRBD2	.	TGCGCCAGCAGCCGAGCGGGGGTACACAATGAGCAGTTCTTC	CASSRAGVHNEQFF
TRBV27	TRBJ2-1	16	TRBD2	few	TGTGCCAGCAGTTTACCCGGGACTAGCGGTTACAATGAGCAGTTCTTC	CASSLPGTSGYNEQFF
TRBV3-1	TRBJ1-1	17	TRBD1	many	TGTGCCAGCAGCCAAGTTTCGGACAGGGGGCTCCTCACTGAAGCTTTCTTT	CASSQVSDRGLLTEAFF
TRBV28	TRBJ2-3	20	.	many	TGTGCCAGCAGTTCCTCTCCCTTGATCGTCCAGAGGGCGTTCACAGATACGCAGTATTTT	CASSSSPLIVQRAFTDTQYF
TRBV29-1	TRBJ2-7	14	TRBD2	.	TGCAGCGTTGAAGTGACTAGCAACTACCACGAGCAGTACTTC	CSVEVTSNYHEQYF
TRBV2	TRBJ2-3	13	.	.	TGTGCCAGCAGTGAATTCGGGGCTGATACGCAGTGTTTT	CASSEFGADTQCF
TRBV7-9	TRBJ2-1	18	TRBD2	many	TGTGCCGTGTCGGAAGGACTAGCGGGAGGTAGCTCCTACAATGAGCAGTTCTTC	CAVSEGLAGGSSYNEQFF
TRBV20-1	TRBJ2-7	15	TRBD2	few	TGCAGTGCTAGAGGGGCGGGGGAATACGGTTCCGAGCAGTACTTC	CSARGAGEYGSEQYF
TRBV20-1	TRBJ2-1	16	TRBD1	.	TGCAGTGCTAGAGATGGGATGACAGGGATTTACAATGAGCAGTTCTTC	CSARDGMTGIYNEQFF
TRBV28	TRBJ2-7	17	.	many	TGTGCCACCTCGCCTTTGGTGAGATCAATTGGAGTATACGAGCAGTACTTC	CATSPLVRSIGVYEQYF